The 22 T cell receptor beta chains below were found in one sample sequenced in a study of blood T cell repertoires in COVID-19 (TCRdb year 2020). The library relied on the immunoSEQ multiplex PCR assay. Drawn from immuneACCESS, this table holds only the in-frame rearrangements with V and J called that TCRdb kept. Clones are partly lost; checked studies trace under half to an unresolved V gene and leave the rest unexplained. Here the sample has 200,000 to 250,000 clones; about nine tenths occur a single time. Clones ranked in the top ten supply about 2% of the sample. Sample: peripheral blood. Every receptor here comes from a man aged 30-40 years who had recovered from COVID-19.

This chain links TRBV10-1 with TRBJ2-3; D perhaps matches TRBD1 (5 bases). The germline gives CDR1 WNHNN, CDR2 SYGVQD (reference sequence). The CDR3 extends over 12 amino acids. Trimming took 6 bases from V and 6 from J, leaving 10 bases between them. CDR3 amino acids: CASRAGPDTQYF. In DNA, the CDR3 is TGCGCCAGCAGGGCAGGGCCTGATACGCAGTATTTT.

The chain recombines TRBV25-1 with TRBJ2-5, with D possibly matching TRBD1 (6 bases). V lost 2 bases to trimming and J lost 5 bases, with 15 bases between them. CDR3 size: 15 residues. Germline CDR1 reads MGHDK; CDR2 reads SYGVNS. The CDR3 region has the DNA TGTGCCAGCAGTGAAGTAAAACAGGGTAGCGAGACCCAGTACTTC. Protein: CASSEVKQGSETQYF.

The chain links TRBV28 to TRBJ1-1; the match to TRBD1 covers 8 bases. Germline assignment: CDR1 MDHEN and CDR2 SYDVKM. The junction had 9 bases not matched to a gene; V was cut back by 11 bases and J by 7 bases. This CDR3 is 12 amino acids long. The CDR3 loop reads CAVRTGFSEAFF. CDR3 coding DNA: TGTGCCGTCCGGACAGGGTTTAGTGAAGCTTTCTTT.

This chain uses TRBV4-3 with TRBJ2-1; 12 bases agree with TRBD2. The CDR3 runs 15 residues. Looked up from germline, CDR1 is LGHNA and CDR2 is YSLEER. V shed 0 bases and J 8 bases; nucleotides not matched to a gene: 2. This CDR3 is CASSQETSGGDEQFF. The DNA of the CDR3 is TGCGCCAGCAGCCAAGAGACTAGCGGGGGTGATGAGCAGTTCTTC.

This clone was seen once. This sequence joins TRBV19 and TRBJ1-4; D gene unclear. The CDR3 has 14 residues. Germline CDR1 LNHDA, CDR2 SQIVND (reference sequence). V lost 7 bases to trimming and J lost 3 bases, with 12 bases between them. The CDR3 DNA reads TGTGCCAGTACCCGGTCCATAGCTAATGAAAAACTGTTTTTT. Translated, it gives CASTRSIANEKLFF.

This clone was observed a handful of times. The gene calls are TRBV2 and TRBJ2-5; D not resolved. CDR1 is SNHLY, CDR2 FYNNEI, per germline. There are 13 residues in the CDR3. The V end was cut by 6 bases, the J end by 0 bases, with 8 bases between. CDR3 sequence: CASRKSYQETQYF. The CDR3 DNA follows: TGTGCCAGCAGGAAGAGTTACCAAGAGACCCAGTACTTC.

The rearrangement uses TRBV6-5 and TRBJ1-2, with D hard to call. The CDR3 covers 15 residues. The V gene lost 5 bases and the J gene lost 7 bases, with 20 bases spanning the gap. The germline V gene has CDR1 MNHEY and CDR2 SVGAGI. The CDR3 nucleotides are TGTGCCAGCAGTCGGGGTGGTACGGGCCCCAGTGGCTACACCTTC. Its protein product is CASSRGGTGPSGYTF.

The chain couples TRBV5-1 to TRBJ1-2, with D perhaps TRBD1 (6 bases). Germline V CDR1 and CDR2: SGHRS, YFSETQ. This CDR3 contains 14 residues. V lost 0 bases, J lost 5 bases, and 11 bases lay in between. The chain's CDR3 is CASSLEQQGYGYTF. For the CDR3, the DNA is TGCGCCAGCAGCTTGGAACAACAGGGTTATGGCTACACCTTC. The variable domain in full, with the rest retrieved from reference TRBV5-1 and TRBJ1-2, is KAGVTQTPRYLIKTRGQQVTLSCSPISGHRSVSWYQQTPGQGLQFLFEYFSETQRNKGNFPGRFSGRQFSNSRSEMNVSTLELGDSALYLCASSLEQQGYGYTFGSGTRLTVV.

The count of this clone is one. This chain connects TRBV5-4 to TRBJ1-5; D ambiguous. With 3 bases removed from V and 7 bases from J, the gap between germline ends came to 11 bases. In germline, CDR1 is SGHNT, CDR2 YYREEE (reference sequence). The CDR3 totals 13 residues. DNA for the CDR3: TGTGCCAGCAGCTGGGGAGGGAACCAGCCCCAGCATTTT. Its translation is CASSWGGNQPQHF.

This clone was seen a few times. Here the CDR3 DNA reads TGTGCCAGCAGCCTCCCCGACAGGGGGCATAACTATGGCTACACCTTC. Translation gives CASSLPDRGHNYGYTF. The V gene is TRBV5-6, the J gene TRBJ1-2; TRBD1 aligns across 10 bases. This CDR3 is built from 16 residues. J was trimmed by 1 base and V by 4 bases; bases with no gene match: 7. Germline CDR1 and CDR2: SGHDT and YYEEEE.

The chain links TRBV6-5 to TRBJ1-6; the match to TRBD1 covers 8 bases. CDR1 MNHEY and CDR2 SVGAGI come from the germline V gene. J gave up 4 bases and V 6 bases, and 5 bases lay outside the gene matches. This CDR3 spans 15 amino acids. CDR3 amino acids: CASSRQGRYNSPLHF. DNA for the CDR3: TGTGCCAGCAGCAGACAGGGGAGATATAATTCACCCCTCCACTTT.

The chain combines TRBV9 with TRBJ1-1; 9 positions match TRBD1. J gave up 0 bases and V 4 bases, and 16 bases lay outside the gene matches. The CDR3 spans 19 residues. Per the germline V gene, CDR1 is SGDLS and CDR2 is YYNGEE. CDR3 sequence (DNA): TGTGCCAGCAGCCCAGGGGACAGGGTACAATCCCTCATGAACACTGAAGCTTTCTTT. Its protein is CASSPGDRVQSLMNTEAFF.

This clone was recorded once. The chain combines TRBV19 with TRBJ2-7; D is uncertain. The CDR3 extends over 14 amino acids. Trimming took off 1 base at V and 1 base at J, with 8 bases between the two ends. Germline V gives CDR1 LNHDA, CDR2 SQIVND (reference sequence). CDR3 nucleotide sequence: TGTGCCAGTAGTATAGGCCGAGCTTCCTACGAGCAGTACTTC. Translating it yields CASSIGRASYEQYF.

This clone was detected only once. J is TRBJ2-3 and V is TRBV12-3 or TRBV12-4; a weak D match, TRBD1 (5 bases). The CDR3 has 13 residues. With 7 bases removed from V and 6 bases from J, the gap between germline ends came to 14 bases. The CDR3, as DNA: TGTGCCAGCATCTGGGGTCCAGGGGATACGCAGTATTTT. Translating gives CASIWGPGDTQYF.

The J gene is TRBJ1-2, the V gene TRBV10-3, with TRBD1 identical over 12 bases. The CDR3 length is 15 residues. Germline values: CDR1 ENHRY, CDR2 SYGVKD. Trimming cost V 5 bases and J 4 bases; bases outside gene matches: 5. CDR3 residues: CAISMGDRGPYGYTF. CDR3 nucleotides: TGTGCCATCAGTATGGGGGACAGGGGGCCCTATGGCTACACCTTC.

This clone was counted between two and nine times. The V and J genes are TRBV5-4 and TRBJ2-5; D remains unclear. This CDR3 contains 11 residues. Trimming pared 2 bases from V and 4 bases from J, leaving 3 bases between. Germline V gene lookup returns CDR1 SGHNT and CDR2 YYREEE (reference sequence). CDR3 sequence (DNA): TGTGCCAGCAGCTTCGGAGAGACCCAGTACTTC. Protein sequence: CASSFGETQYF.

The CDR3 loop reads CASSRKQGAHTGSPLHF. CDR3 coding DNA: TGTGCCAGCAGCCGTAAACAGGGGGCCCACACGGGGTCACCCCTCCACTTT. The chain links TRBV6-2 or TRBV6-3 to TRBJ1-6; 9 nucleotides match TRBD1. This CDR3 is 17 amino acids long. CDR1 is MNHEY and CDR2 is SVGEGT in the germline V gene. Trimming removed 6 bases from V and 10 bases from J; junction bases left unmatched: 16.

The chain employs TRBV2 and TRBJ2-3, with TRBD1 as a possible D gene (6 bases). V lost 8 bases to trimming and J lost 1 base, with 16 bases between them. Germline V gives CDR1 SNHLY, CDR2 FYNNEI. The CDR3 covers 15 residues. CDR3 amino acids: CASLEFDRRTDTQYF. The CDR3 coding sequence is TGTGCCAGCCTAGAATTCGACAGGCGCACAGATACGCAGTATTTT.

This chain uses TRBV5-1 with TRBJ2-3; D is uncertain. The CDR3 covers 14 residues. Per the germline V gene, CDR1 is SGHRS and CDR2 is YFSETQ. Trimming shortened V by 3 bases and J by 0 bases, and 8 bases separated the two germline ends. The CDR3 loop is CASSSQASTDTQYF. In nucleotides, the CDR3 is TGCGCCAGCAGCTCTCAGGCTAGCACAGATACGCAGTATTTT.

The chain has TRBV7-9 and TRBJ2-7; weak D call: TRBD1 (5 bases). Germline V lookup: CDR1 SEHNR, CDR2 FQNEAQ (reference sequence). The CDR3 spans 13 residues. Trimming stripped 5 bases from V and 3 bases from J, with 11 bases between. The CDR3 spells CASSPRQGYEQYF. CDR3 coding DNA: TGTGCCAGCAGCCCGCGCCAGGGCTACGAGCAGTACTTC. Filled out from reference TRBV7-9 and TRBJ2-7, the complete variable domain reads DTGVSQNPRHKITKRGQNVTFRCDPISEHNRLYWYRQTLGQGPEFLTYFQNEAQLEKSRLLSDRFSAERPKGSFSTLEIQRTEQGDSAMYLCASSPRQGYEQYFGPGTRLTVT.

In this sample, this clone turned up a few times. This chain links TRBV9 with TRBJ1-2, with D uncertain. The CDR3 consists of 14 residues. Germline lookup yields CDR1 SGDLS and CDR2 YYNGEE. V was cut by 2 bases and J by 4 bases, with 12 bases left in between. The CDR3 region has the DNA TGTGCCAGCAGCGTGAGACCGGGAGGCTATGGCTACACCTTC. Translating it yields CASSVRPGGYGYTF.

The V call is TRBV5-1, the J call TRBJ1-5; TRBD1 agrees at 9 bases. V shed 2 bases, J shed 7 bases, and the junction held 10 bases outside the gene matches. The germline V gene encodes CDR1 SGHRS and CDR2 YFSETQ. CDR3 length equals 16 residues. For the CDR3, the DNA is TGCGCCAGCAGCTTAACAACAGGGGGCGGAGGACAGCCCCAGCATTTT. Amino acid sequence: CASSLTTGGGGQPQHF.